This T cell receptor beta chain was observed in a study of blood T cell repertoires in COVID-19. Sequenced by immunoSEQ multiplex PCR; TCRdb stores in-frame clones only, minus some. Found here are about 180,000 clones, around 74% of them singletons; the top ten hold 8.1%. Germline values: CDR1 SGHTS, CDR2 YDEGEE. V was pared by 0 bases and J by 3 bases, with 7 bases between. This CDR3 is 14 amino acids long. Sequenced sample: peripheral blood. The chain joins TRBV5-8 to TRBJ1-3; D call uncertain. This TCR was sampled from an older woman with COVID-19, enrolled during active disease. CDR3 amino acids: CASSLVGGGNTIYF. CDR3 nucleotide sequence: TGTGCCAGCAGCTTGGTCGGCGGTGGAAACACCATATATTTT. The full variable domain, rest sourced from reference TRBV5-8 and TRBJ1-3, is EAGVTQSPTHLIKTRGQQATLRCSPISGHTSVYWYQQALGLGLQFLLWYDEGEERNRGNFPPRFSGRQFPNYSSELNVNALELEDSALYLCASSLVGGGNTIYFGEGSWLTVV.